This TCR beta chain is from a study of human T cells and chemical hapten exposure. Across the whole study: Donors were sensitized with 2% DPC on the upper inner arm.

Study-level results: Relative to controls, expanded TCRs formed significantly more large CDR3 similarity clusters.

As the library was built, unique molecular identifiers were attached to individual cDNA molecules. Original handling: Sample TCR counts, which ranged from 23,224 to 690,600, had a median of around 93,000. TCRdb re-analysed the RACE reads in MiXCR, keeping a single row per CDR3 protein. V and J calls and clone size were set by TCRdb, not the authors. This table holds roughly 180,000 distinct CDR3 sequences, approximately 20% found once. The CDR3 contains 15 residues. Germline CDR1 and CDR2: SGHTA and FQGNSA. V lost 2 bases and J 0 bases, leaving 8 bases between the germline ends. About this clonotype: No antigen is known for it.

Time point described: patch test 1, 2 weeks after DPC sensitization. Treatment reported: therapeutic diphenylcyclopropenone sensitization with weekly scalp DPC. The chain has TRBV7-2 and TRBJ1-5; D remains ambiguous. This specimen consisted of whole blood, obtained in connection with sensitization to the hapten diphenylcyclopropenone (DPC). The receptor's source is a woman aged 45-60 years with alopecia areata. Some clones in this sample may be carry-over from other donors' samples. CDR3 in amino acids: CASSLTINSNQPQHF. CDR3 in DNA: TGTGCCAGCAGCTTAACAATTAATAGCAATCAGCCCCAGCATTTT.